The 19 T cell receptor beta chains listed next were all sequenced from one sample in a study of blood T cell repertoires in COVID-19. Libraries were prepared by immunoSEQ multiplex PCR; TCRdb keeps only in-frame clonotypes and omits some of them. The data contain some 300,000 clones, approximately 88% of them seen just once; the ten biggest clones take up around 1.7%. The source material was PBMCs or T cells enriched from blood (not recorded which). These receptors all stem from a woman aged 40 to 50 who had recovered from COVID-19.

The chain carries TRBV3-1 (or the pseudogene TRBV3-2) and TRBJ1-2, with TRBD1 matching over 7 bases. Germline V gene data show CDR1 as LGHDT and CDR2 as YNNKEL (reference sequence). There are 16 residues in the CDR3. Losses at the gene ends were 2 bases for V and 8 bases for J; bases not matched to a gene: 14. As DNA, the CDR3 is TGTGCCAGCAGCCAAAGCGGACAGGCAGGACTGAAGGGCTACACCTTC. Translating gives CASSQSGQAGLKGYTF.

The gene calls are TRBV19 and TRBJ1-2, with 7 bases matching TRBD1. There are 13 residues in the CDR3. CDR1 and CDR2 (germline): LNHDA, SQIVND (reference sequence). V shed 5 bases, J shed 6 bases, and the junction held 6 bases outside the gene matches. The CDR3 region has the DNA TGTGCCAGTAGTCTCAGAGACAGGGATGGCTACACCTTC. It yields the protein CASSLRDRDGYTF.

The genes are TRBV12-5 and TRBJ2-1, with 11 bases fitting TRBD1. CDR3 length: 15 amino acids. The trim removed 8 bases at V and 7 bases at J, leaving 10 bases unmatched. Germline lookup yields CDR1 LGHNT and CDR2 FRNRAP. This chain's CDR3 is CASSGQGAFQNEQFF. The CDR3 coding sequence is TGTGCTAGTTCAGGACAGGGGGCTTTTCAAAATGAGCAGTTCTTC. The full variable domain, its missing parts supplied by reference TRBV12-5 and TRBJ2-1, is DARVTQTPRHKVTEMGQEVTMRCQPILGHNTVFWYRQTMMQGLELLAYFRNRAPLDDSGMPKDRFSAEMPDATLATLKIQPSEPRDSAVYFCASSGQGAFQNEQFFGPGTRLTVL.

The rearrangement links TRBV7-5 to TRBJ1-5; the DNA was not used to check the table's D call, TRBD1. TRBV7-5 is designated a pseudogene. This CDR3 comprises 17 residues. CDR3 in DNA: TGTGCCAGAAGCCCTCATCCCGAAATACAGGCGAATCAGCCCCAGCATTTT. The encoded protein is CARSPHPEIQANQPQHF.

CDR3 sequence (DNA): TGTGCCTGGAGTATAACAGGGGGCTTGTCACCCCTCCACTTT. Translated: CAWSITGGLSPLHF. The V call is TRBV30, the J call TRBJ1-6; 9 positions agree with TRBD1. Germline CDR1 and CDR2: GTSNPN and SVGIG (reference sequence). There are 14 residues in the CDR3. Losses at the gene ends were 2 bases for V and 10 bases for J; bases not matched to a gene: 6.

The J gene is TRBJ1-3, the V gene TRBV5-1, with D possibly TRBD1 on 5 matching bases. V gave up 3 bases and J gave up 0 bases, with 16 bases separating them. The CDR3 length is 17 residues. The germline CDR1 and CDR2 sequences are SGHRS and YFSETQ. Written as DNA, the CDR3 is TGCGCCAGCAGCTGGCGGGACGGACCGAACTCTGGAAACACCATATATTTT. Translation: CASSWRDGPNSGNTIYF.

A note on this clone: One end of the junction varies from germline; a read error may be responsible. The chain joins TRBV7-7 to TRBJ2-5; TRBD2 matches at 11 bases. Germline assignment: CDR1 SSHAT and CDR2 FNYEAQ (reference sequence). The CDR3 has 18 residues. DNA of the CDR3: TGTGCTAGCAGCTCGTGCGGGGTAGCGGGAGGGAGGGAAGAGACCCAGTACTTC. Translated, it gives CASSSCGVAGGREETQYF.

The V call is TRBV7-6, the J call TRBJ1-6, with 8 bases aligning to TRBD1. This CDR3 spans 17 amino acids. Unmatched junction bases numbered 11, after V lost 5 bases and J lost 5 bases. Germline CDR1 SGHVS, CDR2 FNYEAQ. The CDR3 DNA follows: TGTGCCAGCAGCCTACAATTCAGGGGGCGTAATAATTCACCCCTCCACTTT. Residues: CASSLQFRGRNNSPLHF.

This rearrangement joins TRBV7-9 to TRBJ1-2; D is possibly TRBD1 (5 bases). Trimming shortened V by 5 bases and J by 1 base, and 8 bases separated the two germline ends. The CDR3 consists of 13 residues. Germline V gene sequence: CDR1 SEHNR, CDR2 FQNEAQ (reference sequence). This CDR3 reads CASSQQVNYGYTF. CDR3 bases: TGTGCCAGCAGCCAACAGGTTAACTATGGCTACACCTTC.

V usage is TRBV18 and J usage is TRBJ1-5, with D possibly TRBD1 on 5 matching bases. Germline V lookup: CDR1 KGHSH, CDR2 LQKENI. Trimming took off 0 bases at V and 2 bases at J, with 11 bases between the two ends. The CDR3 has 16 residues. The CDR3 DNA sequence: TGTGCCAGCTCACCACCGGGGAGGGGTGGCAATCAGCCCCAGCATTTT. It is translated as CASSPPGRGGNQPQHF.

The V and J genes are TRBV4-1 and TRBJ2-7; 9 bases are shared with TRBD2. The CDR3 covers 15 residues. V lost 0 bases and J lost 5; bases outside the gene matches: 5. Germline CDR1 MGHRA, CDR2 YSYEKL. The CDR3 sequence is CASSQDPSGKNEQYF. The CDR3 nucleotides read TGCGCCAGCAGCCAAGATCCTAGCGGGAAGAACGAGCAGTACTTC.

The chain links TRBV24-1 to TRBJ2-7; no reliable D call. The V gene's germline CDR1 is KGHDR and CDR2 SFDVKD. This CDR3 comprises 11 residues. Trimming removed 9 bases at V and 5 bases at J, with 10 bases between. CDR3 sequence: CATSSLDEQYF. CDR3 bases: TGTGCCACCTCAAGCCTGGACGAGCAGTACTTC.

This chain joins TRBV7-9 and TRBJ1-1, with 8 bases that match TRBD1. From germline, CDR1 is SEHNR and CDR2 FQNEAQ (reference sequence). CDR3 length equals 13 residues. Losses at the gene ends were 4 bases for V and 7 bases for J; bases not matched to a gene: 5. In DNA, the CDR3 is TGTGCCAGCAGCTCCCACACAGGGGGTGAAGCTTTCTTT. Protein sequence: CASSSHTGGEAFF.

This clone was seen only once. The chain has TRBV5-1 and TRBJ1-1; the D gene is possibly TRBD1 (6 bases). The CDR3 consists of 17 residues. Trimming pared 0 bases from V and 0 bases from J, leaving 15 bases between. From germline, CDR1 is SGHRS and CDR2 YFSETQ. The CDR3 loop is CASSLDPPTGLNTEAFF. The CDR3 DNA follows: TGCGCCAGCAGCTTGGACCCCCCGACAGGACTGAACACTGAAGCTTTCTTT.

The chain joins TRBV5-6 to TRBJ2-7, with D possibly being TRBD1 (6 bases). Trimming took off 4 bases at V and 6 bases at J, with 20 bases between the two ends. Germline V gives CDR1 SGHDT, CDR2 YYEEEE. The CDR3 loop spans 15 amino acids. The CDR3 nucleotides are TGTGCCAGCAGCCTGCCAGGGGTTCCGTTTGCCGAGCAGTACTTC. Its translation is CASSLPGVPFAEQYF.

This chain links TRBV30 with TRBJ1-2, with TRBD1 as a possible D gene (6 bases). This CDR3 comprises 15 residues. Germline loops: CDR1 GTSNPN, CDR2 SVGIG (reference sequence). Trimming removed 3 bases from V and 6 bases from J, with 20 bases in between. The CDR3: CAWRGLIQGVDGYTF. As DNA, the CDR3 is TGTGCCTGGAGAGGCCTCATACAGGGAGTCGATGGCTACACCTTC.

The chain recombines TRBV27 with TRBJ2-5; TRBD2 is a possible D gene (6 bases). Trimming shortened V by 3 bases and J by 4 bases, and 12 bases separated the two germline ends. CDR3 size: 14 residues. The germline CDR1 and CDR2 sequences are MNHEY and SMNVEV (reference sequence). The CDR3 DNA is TGTGCCAGCAGTTTTTGGGCTAGCGCAGAGACCCAGTACTTC. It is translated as CASSFWASAETQYF.

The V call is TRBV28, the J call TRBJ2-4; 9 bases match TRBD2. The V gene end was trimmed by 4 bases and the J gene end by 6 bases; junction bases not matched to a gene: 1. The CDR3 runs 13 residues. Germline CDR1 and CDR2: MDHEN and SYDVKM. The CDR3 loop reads CASSWTSVNIQYF. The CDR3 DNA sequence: TGTGCCAGCAGTTGGACTAGCGTAAACATTCAGTACTTC.

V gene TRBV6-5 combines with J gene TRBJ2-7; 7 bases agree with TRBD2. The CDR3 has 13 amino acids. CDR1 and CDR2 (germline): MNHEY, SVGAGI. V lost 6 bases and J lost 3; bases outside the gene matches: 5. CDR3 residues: CASRPGLNYEQYF. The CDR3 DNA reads TGTGCCAGCAGACCGGGACTAAACTACGAGCAGTACTTC.